A single sample gave rise to the 27 T cell receptor beta chains below, sequenced in a study of CD8 T cells in Susac syndrome (dated by TCRdb to the late 2010s). Libraries were built with the immunoSEQ multiplex PCR assay. RNA was extracted using the RNeasy kit, and about 0.45 to 1 ug of the RNA was reverse transcribed with random hexamers. TCRdb's own reprocessing of the public reads used fastp at Q25 and MiXCR and kept productive beta chains. One record per CDR3 amino acid sequence lists the most common genes and DNA. This sample lists 150,000 to 200,000 distinct CDR3 sequences; about 90% were detected once. Of the sample, approximately 0.082% is held by the ten largest clones. The sample consisted of CD4+ T cells from PBMCs. The receptors were sampled from a human donor in good health.

The V call is TRBV11-2, the J call TRBJ2-7; no firm D call. Germline V gene sequence: CDR1 SGHAT, CDR2 FQNNGV. Trimming took 1 base from V and 5 from J, leaving 6 bases between them. CDR3 length equals 12 residues. CDR3 in amino acids: CASSLVYNEQYF. Written as DNA, the CDR3 is TGTGCCAGCAGCTTAGTATACAACGAGCAGTACTTC.

The rearrangement links TRBV18 to TRBJ1-1; D is uncertain. The CDR3 has 14 residues. Germline V gene data show CDR1 as KGHSH and CDR2 as LQKENI. V was trimmed by 3 bases and J by 1 base, leaving 9 bases between them. CDR3 protein: CASSPARENTEAFF. The DNA for the CDR3 is TGTGCCAGCTCACCGGCCCGGGAGAACACTGAAGCTTTCTTT.

The CDR3 is CSAPKRGPHNEQFF. CDR3 coding DNA: TGCAGTGCTCCAAAGCGGGGGCCCCACAATGAGCAGTTCTTC. The chain carries TRBV20-1 and TRBJ2-1, with TRBD2 matching 8 bases. V shed 5 bases and J 5 bases; nucleotides not matched to a gene: 8. This CDR3 spans 14 amino acids. Germline lookup yields CDR1 DFQATT and CDR2 SNEGSKA (reference sequence).

This rearrangement joins TRBV7-2 to TRBJ2-7, with 8 bases matching TRBD1. Germline CDR1 is SGHTA and CDR2 is FQGNSA. V dropped 4 bases and J dropped 4; count of bases not matched to a gene: 9. The CDR3 is 15 amino acids. CDR3: CASSSETGVAYEQYF. CDR3 nucleotide sequence: TGTGCCAGCAGCTCGGAGACAGGGGTTGCTTACGAGCAGTACTTC.

The genes are TRBV29-1 and TRBJ1-1, with 7 positions matching TRBD1. CDR1 is SQVTM and CDR2 is ANQGSEA in the germline V gene. The V segment lost 8 bases and the J segment 4 bases; nucleotides outside the gene matches: 10. The CDR3 spans 13 residues. CDR3 sequence reads: CSSSRGQSTEAFF. CDR3 DNA sequence: TGCAGCTCGTCCCGGGGACAGAGCACTGAAGCTTTCTTT.

The chain employs TRBV27 and TRBJ1-2; no definite D call. The CDR3 runs 13 residues. V was cut by 8 bases and J by 6 bases, with 16 bases left in between. Per germline, CDR1 MNHEY and CDR2 SMNVEV (reference sequence). The CDR3 loop is CASSGLAWDGYTF. CDR3 nucleotides: TGTGCCAGCTCCGGTCTGGCGTGGGATGGCTACACCTTC.

The chain recombines TRBV11-1 with TRBJ2-1, with 11 bases lining up with TRBD2. Per germline, CDR1 SGHAT and CDR2 FQDESV (reference sequence). The V gene end was trimmed by 4 bases and the J gene end by 0 bases; junction bases not matched to a gene: 14. This CDR3 region has 20 residues. CDR3: CASSSGPGLAVRGSYNEQFF. The CDR3 DNA reads TGTGCCAGCAGCTCCGGCCCGGGACTAGCGGTGCGGGGCTCCTACAATGAGCAGTTCTTC.

The rearrangement joins TRBV20-1 to TRBJ2-3; 8 nucleotides agree with TRBD1. Looked up from germline, CDR1 is DFQATT and CDR2 is SNEGSKA (reference sequence). The junction had 9 bases not matched to a gene; V was cut back by 3 bases and J by 1 base. The CDR3 contains 16 residues. Here the CDR3 reads CSASDRGADGTDTQYF. CDR3 DNA: TGCAGTGCTAGTGACAGGGGCGCGGATGGCACAGATACGCAGTATTTT.

V is TRBV7-9 and J is TRBJ1-1, with D unclear. This CDR3 has 13 residues. Trimming removed 4 bases from V and 5 bases from J, with 11 bases in between. Germline lookup yields CDR1 SEHNR and CDR2 FQNEAQ (reference sequence). The CDR3, as DNA: TGTGCCAGCAGCTCCCAATCGGTGACTGAAGCTTTCTTT. The encoded protein is CASSSQSVTEAFF.

The chain recombines TRBV20-1 with TRBJ1-1; 10 nucleotides agree with TRBD1. V shed 2 bases, J shed 4 bases, and the junction held 7 bases outside the gene matches. Per the germline V gene, CDR1 is DFQATT and CDR2 is SNEGSKA (reference sequence). This CDR3 is built from 15 residues. CDR3: CSARTPGQGSTEAFF. The CDR3 DNA reads TGCAGTGCTAGAACCCCGGGACAGGGGAGCACTGAAGCTTTCTTT.

This chain uses TRBV7-2 with TRBJ2-1; D is undetermined. V gave up 1 base and J gave up 7 bases, with 8 bases separating them. CDR1 and CDR2 (germline): SGHTA, FQGNSA. This CDR3 region has 13 residues. The CDR3 sequence is CASSLGNGNEQFF. CDR3 DNA: TGTGCCAGCAGCTTAGGTAATGGGAATGAGCAGTTCTTC.

This clonotype was detected only once. The V call is TRBV13, the J call TRBJ2-2; D perhaps matches TRBD1 (6 bases). Germline assignment: CDR1 PRHDT and CDR2 FYEKMQ (reference sequence). This CDR3 comprises 15 residues. Trimming cost V 1 base and J 5 bases, with 11 bases left between them. The CDR3 sequence is CASSLETGRTGELFF. CDR3 coding DNA: TGTGCCAGCAGCTTAGAAACAGGGCGAACCGGGGAGCTGTTTTTT.

The chain joins TRBV7-9 to TRBJ2-2; no clear D. V lost 5 bases and J 6 bases, leaving 7 bases between the germline ends. Germline V lookup: CDR1 SEHNR, CDR2 FQNEAQ (reference sequence). The CDR3 is made up of 12 amino acids. This CDR3 reads CASSTYSGELFF. The CDR3 DNA follows: TGTGCCAGCAGCACCTACTCCGGGGAGCTGTTTTTT.

This sequence joins TRBV28 and TRBJ2-7; maybe TRBD2 (6 bases). The CDR3 has 14 amino acids. Looked up from germline, CDR1 is MDHEN and CDR2 is SYDVKM. V lost 7 bases and J 2 bases, leaving 15 bases between the germline ends. CDR3 protein: CASTQPGLPYEQYF. The CDR3 DNA reads as TGTGCCAGCACACAACCGGGACTTCCCTACGAGCAGTACTTC.

The V gene is TRBV13, the J gene TRBJ2-1; D is uncertain. Germline V gene lookup returns CDR1 PRHDT and CDR2 FYEKMQ (reference sequence). The CDR3 consists of 12 residues. Trimming removed 0 bases at V and 5 bases at J, with 2 bases between. The DNA for the CDR3 is TGTGCCAGCAGCTTAGGAGACAATGAGCAGTTCTTC. Translated: CASSLGDNEQFF.

This sequence joins TRBV9 and TRBJ1-5; unclear D gene. The CDR3 covers 14 residues. Trimming stripped 3 bases from V and 4 bases from J, with 11 bases between. Germline V gene sequence: CDR1 SGDLS, CDR2 YYNGEE. CDR3 loop: CASSGRGGNQPQHF. As DNA, the CDR3 is TGTGCCAGCAGCGGACGGGGAGGAAATCAGCCCCAGCATTTT.

The V and J genes are TRBV18 and TRBJ1-1; D remains ambiguous. Trimming shortened V by 3 bases and J by 1 base, and 12 bases separated the two germline ends. The CDR3 loop spans 15 amino acids. The germline CDR1 and CDR2 sequences are KGHSH and LQKENI. The CDR3 DNA is TGTGCCAGCTCACCCCTGCGGGTGCGGAACACTGAAGCTTTCTTT. This gives the protein CASSPLRVRNTEAFF. Full variable domain (rest looked up from reference TRBV18 and TRBJ1-1): NAGVMQNPRHLVRRRGQEARLRCSPMKGHSHVYWYRQLPEEGLKFMVYLQKENIIDESGMPKERFSAEFPKEGPSILRIQQVVRGDSAAYFCASSPLRVRNTEAFFGQGTRLTVV.

This chain links TRBV20-1 with TRBJ1-3, with D possibly being TRBD1 (6 bases). The length of the CDR3 is 11 residues. Per germline, CDR1 DFQATT and CDR2 SNEGSKA (reference sequence). DNA for the CDR3: TGCAGGCCAGGGGCTGGAAACACCATATATTTT. Protein product: CRPGAGNTIYF.

The chain joins TRBV2 to TRBJ2-4; the match to TRBD1 covers 7 bases. CDR3 length: 13 residues. The V and J ends lost 4 bases and 8 bases, in that order; junction bases with no gene match: 5. Germline assignment: CDR1 SNHLY and CDR2 FYNNEI. CDR3 DNA: TGTGCCAGCAGTGCACAGGGGACGGACATTCAGTACTTC. This sequence encodes CASSAQGTDIQYF.

The rearrangement joins TRBV9 to TRBJ1-1; D is undetermined. Trimming removed 0 bases from V and 1 base from J, with 7 bases in between. The CDR3 is made up of 14 amino acids. Germline-derived CDR1 and CDR2 are SGDLS and YYNGEE. The CDR3 loop reads CASSVVSGNTEAFF. The CDR3 DNA reads TGTGCCAGCAGCGTAGTATCTGGGAACACTGAAGCTTTCTTT.

The chain is built from TRBV3-1 and TRBJ1-5; tentatively, D is TRBD1 (5 bases). CDR3 length: 15 amino acids. V shed 1 base and J shed 1 base, with 8 bases lying between them. From germline, CDR1 is LGHDT and CDR2 YNNKEL (reference sequence). The CDR3 nucleotides read TGTGCCAGCAGCCAAGTGTCAGGGAGCAATCAGCCCCAGCATTTT. This translates into CASSQVSGSNQPQHF.

V usage is TRBV18 and J usage is TRBJ2-7; D is unresolved. Germline-derived CDR1 and CDR2 are KGHSH and LQKENI. This CDR3 is built from 13 residues. V was shortened by 4 bases and J by 4 bases, with 11 bases between the two germline ends. This CDR3 reads CASSRDVAYEQYF. The DNA of the CDR3 is TGTGCCAGCTCACGAGACGTCGCGTACGAGCAGTACTTC.

The chain links TRBV30 to TRBJ1-2; possibly TRBD1 for D (5 bases). Germline lookup yields CDR1 GTSNPN and CDR2 SVGIG (reference sequence). V lost 0 bases, J lost 6 bases, and 14 bases lay in between. CDR3 length: 14 amino acids. The CDR3 nucleotides are TGTGCCTGGAGTGTAGACCTGAGGGACCATGGCTACACCTTC. It yields the protein CAWSVDLRDHGYTF. Looking up the rest from reference TRBV30 and TRBJ1-2 gives the full variable domain: SQTIHQWPATLVQPVGSPLSLECTVEGTSNPNLYWYRQAAGRGLQLLFYSVGIGQISSEVPQNLSASRPQDRQFILSSKKLLLSDSGFYLCAWSVDLRDHGYTFGSGTRLTVV.

J is TRBJ2-3 and V is TRBV20-1; 7 bases line up with TRBD2. This CDR3 is 11 amino acids long. Germline-derived CDR1 and CDR2 are DFQATT and SNEGSKA (reference sequence). J gave up 9 bases and V 6 bases, and 6 bases lay outside the gene matches. CDR3 loop: CSAPGLVTQYF. The DNA for the CDR3 is TGCAGTGCCCCCGGACTAGTAACGCAGTATTTT.

The chain uses TRBV15 and TRBJ2-1, with 11 positions matching TRBD1. V trimming: 3 bases; J trimming: 8 bases; junction bases outside the gene matches: 3. Germline V gives CDR1 LNHNV, CDR2 YYDKDF (reference sequence). The CDR3 runs to 14 residues. The chain's CDR3 is CATSRDRGRDEQFF. The CDR3 nucleotides read TGTGCCACCAGCAGGGACAGGGGGCGGGATGAGCAGTTCTTC.

The chain has TRBV19 and TRBJ1-2, with 11 bases lining up with TRBD1. Unmatched junction bases numbered 6, after V lost 5 bases and J lost 4 bases. Per germline, CDR1 LNHDA and CDR2 SQIVND (reference sequence). The CDR3 is 15 residues long. The CDR3 region has the DNA TGTGCCAGTAGTGCTCGGGACAGGGGGGCCTATGGCTACACCTTC. This codes for CASSARDRGAYGYTF.

This clonotype was recorded only once. The rearrangement links TRBV29-1 to TRBJ2-3; 8 bases are shared with TRBD1. Germline CDR1 is SQVTM and CDR2 is ANQGSEA. The CDR3 is 13 amino acids. J lost 0 bases, V lost 6 bases, and 2 bases had no gene match. CDR3 bases: TGCAGCGTGGACAGGGCGAGCACAGATACGCAGTATTTT. Residues: CSVDRASTDTQYF.